This T cell receptor beta chain came from a study of CD8+ T cells in alopecia areata. Treatment here: oral pan-JAK inhibitor, 5-10 mg twice daily. Reverse transcription of extracted RNA yielded cDNA, which provided the sequencing template. The protocol was immunoSEQ multiplex PCR, while the TCRdb copy is restricted to in-frame clones and leaves out a portion. The sample holds 150,000 to 200,000 clones, about 60% seen once. In its sample, this clone was seen once. The TCR originated in a human donor with alopecia areata. The source material was CD8+ T cells sorted from blood, sampled at week 24, from a patient treated with tofacitinib.

The CDR3 sequence: CASKPAGGNNEQFF. The CDR3 nucleotides read TGTGCCAGCAAACCAGCGGGGGGGAACAATGAGCAGTTCTTC. This chain uses TRBV9 with TRBJ2-1; 10 positions match TRBD2. This CDR3 is built from 14 residues. The germline V gene encodes CDR1 SGDLS and CDR2 YYNGEE. The ends lost 6 bases at V and 5 bases at J; junction bases unmatched: 5.